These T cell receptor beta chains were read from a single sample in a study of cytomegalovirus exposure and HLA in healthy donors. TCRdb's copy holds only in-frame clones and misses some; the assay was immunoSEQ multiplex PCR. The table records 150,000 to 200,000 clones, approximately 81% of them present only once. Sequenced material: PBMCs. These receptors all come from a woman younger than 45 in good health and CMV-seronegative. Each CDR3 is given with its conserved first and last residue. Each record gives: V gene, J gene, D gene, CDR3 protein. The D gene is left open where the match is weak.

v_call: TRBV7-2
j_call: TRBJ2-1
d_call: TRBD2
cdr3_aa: CASSPSGGAANEQFF

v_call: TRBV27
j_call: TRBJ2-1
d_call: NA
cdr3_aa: CASSSPGTSYNEQFF

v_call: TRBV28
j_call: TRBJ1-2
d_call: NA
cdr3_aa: CASSLQDPFSMGGGYTF

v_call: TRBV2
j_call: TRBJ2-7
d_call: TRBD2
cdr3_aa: CASRKAGESYEQYF

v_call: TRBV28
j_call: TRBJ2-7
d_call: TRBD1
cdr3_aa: CASSPPPWGQGSAVEQYF

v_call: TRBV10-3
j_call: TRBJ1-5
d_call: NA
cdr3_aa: CAISEGPGEQPQHF

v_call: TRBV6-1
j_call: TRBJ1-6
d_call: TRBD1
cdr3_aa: CASSEYWTGRIDSPLHF

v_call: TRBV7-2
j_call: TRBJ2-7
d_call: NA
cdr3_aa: CASSRPGPYEQYF

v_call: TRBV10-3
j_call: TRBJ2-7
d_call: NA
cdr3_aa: CAISESLPPSGYEQHF

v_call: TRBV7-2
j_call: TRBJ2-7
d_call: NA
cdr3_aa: CASSSLLTGYEQYF

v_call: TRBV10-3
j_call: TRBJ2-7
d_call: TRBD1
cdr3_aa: CAISGAGTGGKYEQYF

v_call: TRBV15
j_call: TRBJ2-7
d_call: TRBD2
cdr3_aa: CATSVAGGPYEQYF

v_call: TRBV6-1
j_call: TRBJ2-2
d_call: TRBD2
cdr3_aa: CASSRGGQRAGELFF

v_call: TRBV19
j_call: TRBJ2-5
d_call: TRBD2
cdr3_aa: CASSIDTGTSGQETQYF

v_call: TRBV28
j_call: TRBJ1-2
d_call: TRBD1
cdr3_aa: CASSLEGQGLYGYTF

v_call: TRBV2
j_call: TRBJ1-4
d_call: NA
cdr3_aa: CASSDADSGAEEKLFF

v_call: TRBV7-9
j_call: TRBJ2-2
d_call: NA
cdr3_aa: CASSGGAPGELFF

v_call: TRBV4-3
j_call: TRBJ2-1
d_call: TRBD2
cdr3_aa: CASSQATSGGIAYNEQFF

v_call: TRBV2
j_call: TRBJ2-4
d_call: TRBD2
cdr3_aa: CASTELAGGGGKNSQYF

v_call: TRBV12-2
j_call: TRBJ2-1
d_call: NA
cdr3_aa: CASRHRDRGCNEQFF

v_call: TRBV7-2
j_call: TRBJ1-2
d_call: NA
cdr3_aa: CASSLGGVKANYGYTF

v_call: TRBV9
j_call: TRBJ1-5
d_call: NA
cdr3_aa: CASSGDGNSNQPQHF

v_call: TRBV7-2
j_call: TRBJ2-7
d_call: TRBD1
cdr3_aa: CASSQRSGQGSYEQYF

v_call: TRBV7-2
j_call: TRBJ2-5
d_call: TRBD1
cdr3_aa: CASSLVPLSGQETQYF

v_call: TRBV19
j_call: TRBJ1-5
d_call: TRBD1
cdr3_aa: CASSIRPQQGAPNQPQHF

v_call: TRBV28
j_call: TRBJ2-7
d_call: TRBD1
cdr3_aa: CASSFTKQGAPGQYF

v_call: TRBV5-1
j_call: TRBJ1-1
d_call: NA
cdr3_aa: CASSSGLNTEAFF

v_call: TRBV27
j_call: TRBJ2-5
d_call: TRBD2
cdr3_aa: CASSFLRGVQETQYF

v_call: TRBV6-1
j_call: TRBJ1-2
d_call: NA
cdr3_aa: CASSFRGKGDGYTF

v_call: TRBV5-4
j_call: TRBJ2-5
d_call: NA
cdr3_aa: CASSPFAAVGETQYF

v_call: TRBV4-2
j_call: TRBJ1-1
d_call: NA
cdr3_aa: CASSQDVGQGGTEAFF

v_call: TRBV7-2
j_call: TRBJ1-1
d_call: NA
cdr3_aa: CASSSYGDGGTEAFF

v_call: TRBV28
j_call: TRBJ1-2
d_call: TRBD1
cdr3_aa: CASSLPGQGTYGYTF

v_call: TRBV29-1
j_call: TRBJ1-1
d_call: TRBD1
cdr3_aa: CSGIRDSSSNTEAFF

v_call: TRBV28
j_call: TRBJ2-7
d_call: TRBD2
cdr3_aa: CASRPLAGTYEQYF

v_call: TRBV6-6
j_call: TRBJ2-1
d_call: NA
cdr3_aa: CASMEAGNEQFF

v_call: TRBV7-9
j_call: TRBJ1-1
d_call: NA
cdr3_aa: CASSSPHQMNTEAFF

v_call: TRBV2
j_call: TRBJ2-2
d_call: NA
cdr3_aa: CASSLGITGELFF

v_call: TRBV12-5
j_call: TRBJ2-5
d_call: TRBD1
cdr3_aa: CASGLGIGTGALETQYF

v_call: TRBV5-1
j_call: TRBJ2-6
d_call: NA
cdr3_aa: CASSLFVSGSGANVLTF

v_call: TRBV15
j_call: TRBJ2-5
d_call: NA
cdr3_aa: CATSRDVTGQETQYF

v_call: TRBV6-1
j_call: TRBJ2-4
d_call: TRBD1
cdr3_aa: CASSEELTGGIKAKNSQYF